This entry is about one T cell receptor (beta chain). What it binds is unknown. The data belong to a study of OX40 agonist ivuxolimab in advanced cancers. In the study overall: An agonistic anti-OX40 (CD134) antibody, ivuxolimab, was used to treat the patients. Whole-study findings and limits: Specificity for antigen went undetermined in the expanded peripheral T cells. The CD4+ and CD8+ T cells in the blood had expanded clonally by week 6 at 0.1 to 3.0 mg/kg.

Assay used: immunoSEQ multiplex PCR; TCRdb lists only in-frame clones, some missing. The sample lists tens of thousands of clones; under 90% were seen once. The CDR3 length is 13 residues. Trimming shortened V by 4 bases and J by 7 bases, and 11 bases separated the two germline ends. Per the germline V gene, CDR1 is SGHDN and CDR2 is FVKESK. The chain couples TRBV14 to TRBJ2-1, with D hard to call. The sequenced sample was CD4+ or CD8+ T cells sorted from blood, obtained in a trial of the OX40 agonist ivuxolimab. The TCR comes from an adult with an advanced solid tumor such as melanoma, head and neck, liver or kidney cancer. CDR3 bases: TGTGCCAGCAGCCCATCCGGGCCGAATGAGCAGTTCTTC. Translated, it gives CASSPSGPNEQFF.